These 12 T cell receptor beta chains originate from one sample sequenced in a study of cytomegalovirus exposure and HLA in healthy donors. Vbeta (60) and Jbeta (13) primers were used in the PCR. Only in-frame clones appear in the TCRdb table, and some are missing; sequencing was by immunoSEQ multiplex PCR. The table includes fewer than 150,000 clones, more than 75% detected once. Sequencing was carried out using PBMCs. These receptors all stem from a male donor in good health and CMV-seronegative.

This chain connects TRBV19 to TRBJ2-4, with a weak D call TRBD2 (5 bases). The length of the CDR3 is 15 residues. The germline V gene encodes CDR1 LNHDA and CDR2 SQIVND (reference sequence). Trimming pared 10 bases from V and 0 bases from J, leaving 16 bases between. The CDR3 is CATSEGSLAKNIQYF. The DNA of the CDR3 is TGTGCCACCTCAGAGGGAAGTCTAGCCAAAAACATTCAGTACTTC.

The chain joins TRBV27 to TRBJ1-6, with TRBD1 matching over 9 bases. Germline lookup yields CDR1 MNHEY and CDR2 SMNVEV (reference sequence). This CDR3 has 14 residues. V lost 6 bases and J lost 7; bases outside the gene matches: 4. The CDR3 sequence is CASRLGTGNSPLHF. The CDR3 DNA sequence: TGTGCCAGCAGACTCGGGACAGGGAATTCACCCCTCCACTTT.

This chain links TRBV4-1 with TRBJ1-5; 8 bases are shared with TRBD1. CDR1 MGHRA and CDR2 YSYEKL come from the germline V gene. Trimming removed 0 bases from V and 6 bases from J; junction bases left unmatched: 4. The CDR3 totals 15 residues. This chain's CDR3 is CASSQDGQGAQPQHF. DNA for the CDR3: TGCGCCAGCAGCCAAGATGGGCAGGGGGCTCAGCCCCAGCATTTT.

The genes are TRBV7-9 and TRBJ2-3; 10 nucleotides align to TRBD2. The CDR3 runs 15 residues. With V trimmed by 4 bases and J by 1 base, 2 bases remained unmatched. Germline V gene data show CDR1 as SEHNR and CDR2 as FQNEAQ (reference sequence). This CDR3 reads CASSSGTSGTDTQYF. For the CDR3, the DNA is TGTGCCAGCAGCTCCGGGACTAGCGGCACAGATACGCAGTATTTT.

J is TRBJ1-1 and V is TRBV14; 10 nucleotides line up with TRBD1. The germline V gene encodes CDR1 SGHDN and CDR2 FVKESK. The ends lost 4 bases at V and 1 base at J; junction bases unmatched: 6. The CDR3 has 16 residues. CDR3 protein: CASSPWTGGTNTEAFF. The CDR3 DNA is TGTGCCAGCAGCCCTTGGACAGGGGGAACGAACACTGAAGCTTTCTTT.

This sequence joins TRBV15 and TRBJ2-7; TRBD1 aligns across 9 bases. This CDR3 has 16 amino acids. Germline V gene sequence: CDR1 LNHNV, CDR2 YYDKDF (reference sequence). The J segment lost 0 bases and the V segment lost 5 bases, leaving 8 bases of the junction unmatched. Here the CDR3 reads CATSGGTGPFSYEQYF. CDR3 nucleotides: TGTGCCACCAGCGGAGGGACAGGGCCCTTCTCCTACGAGCAGTACTTC.

CDR3 loop: CASSLDLNTEAFF. The CDR3 bases are TGTGCCAGCAGCTTGGATCTCAACACTGAAGCTTTCTTT. The chain has TRBV5-6 and TRBJ1-1; D is unresolved. The CDR3 extends over 13 amino acids. V gave up 0 bases and J gave up 2 bases, with 5 bases separating them. Germline CDR1 SGHDT, CDR2 YYEEEE. Combining the CDR3 with reference TRBV5-6 and TRBJ1-1 gives the whole variable domain DAGVTQSPTHLIKTRGQQVTLRCSPKSGHDTVSWYQQALGQGPQFIFQYYEEEERQRGNFPDRFSGHQFPNYSSELNVNALLLGDSALYLCASSLDLNTEAFFGQGTRLTVV.

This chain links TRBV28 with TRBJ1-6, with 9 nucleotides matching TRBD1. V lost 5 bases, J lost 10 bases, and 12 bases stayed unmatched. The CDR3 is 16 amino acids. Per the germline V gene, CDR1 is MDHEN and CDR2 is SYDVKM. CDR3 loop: CASSLGGTGPRSPLHF. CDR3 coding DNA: TGTGCCAGCAGTCTGGGGGGGACAGGGCCTAGGTCACCCCTCCACTTT.

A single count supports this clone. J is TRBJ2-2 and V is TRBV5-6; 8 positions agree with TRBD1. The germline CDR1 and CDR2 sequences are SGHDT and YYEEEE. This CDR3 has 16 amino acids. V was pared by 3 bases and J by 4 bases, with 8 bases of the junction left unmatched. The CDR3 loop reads CASSSQTGVATGELFF. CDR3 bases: TGTGCCAGCAGCTCTCAGACAGGGGTCGCCACCGGGGAGCTGTTTTTT.

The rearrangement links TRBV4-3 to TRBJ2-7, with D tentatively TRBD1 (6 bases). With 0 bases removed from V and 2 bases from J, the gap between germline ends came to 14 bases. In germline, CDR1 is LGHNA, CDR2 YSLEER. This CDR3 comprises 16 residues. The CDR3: CASSQEGQGLPYEQYF. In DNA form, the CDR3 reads TGCGCCAGCAGCCAAGAGGGGCAGGGGCTTCCCTACGAGCAGTACTTC.

CDR3 sequence (DNA): TGTGCCAGCAGCCGTACACCGGAGACCCAGTACTTC. It translates to CASSRTPETQYF. The rearrangement joins TRBV5-6 to TRBJ2-5, with D uncertain. The germline V gene has CDR1 SGHDT and CDR2 YYEEEE. This CDR3 is 12 amino acids long. The V end lost 4 bases, the J end lost 5 bases, and 9 bases lay between the germline ends.

In nucleotides, the CDR3 is TGTGCCACCAGCAGAGTCAGCTCCTACGAGCAGTACTTC. Amino acids: CATSRVSSYEQYF. This rearrangement joins TRBV15 to TRBJ2-7; D gene uncertain. CDR3 length: 13 amino acids. Germline lookup yields CDR1 LNHNV and CDR2 YYDKDF (reference sequence). Trimming took 1 base from V and 0 from J, leaving 4 bases between them.